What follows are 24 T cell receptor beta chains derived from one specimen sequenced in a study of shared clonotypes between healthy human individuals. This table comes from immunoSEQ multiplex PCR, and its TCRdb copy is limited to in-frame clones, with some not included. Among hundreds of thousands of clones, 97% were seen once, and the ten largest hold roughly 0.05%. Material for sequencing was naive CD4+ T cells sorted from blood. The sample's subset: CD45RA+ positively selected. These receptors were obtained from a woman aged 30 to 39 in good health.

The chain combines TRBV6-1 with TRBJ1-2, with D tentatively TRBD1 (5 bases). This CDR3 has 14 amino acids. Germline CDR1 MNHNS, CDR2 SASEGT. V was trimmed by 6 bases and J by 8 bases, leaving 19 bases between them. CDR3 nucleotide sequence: TGTGCCAGCAGAACTCCTCCCCAGGGAGGCGGCTACACCTTC. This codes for CASRTPPQGGGYTF.

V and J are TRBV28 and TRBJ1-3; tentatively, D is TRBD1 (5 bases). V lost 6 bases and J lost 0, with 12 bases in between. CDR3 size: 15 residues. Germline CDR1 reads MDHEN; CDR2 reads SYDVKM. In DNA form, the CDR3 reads TGTGCCAGCAGCCTGGGACGCTTCTCTGGAAACACCATATATTTT. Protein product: CASSLGRFSGNTIYF.

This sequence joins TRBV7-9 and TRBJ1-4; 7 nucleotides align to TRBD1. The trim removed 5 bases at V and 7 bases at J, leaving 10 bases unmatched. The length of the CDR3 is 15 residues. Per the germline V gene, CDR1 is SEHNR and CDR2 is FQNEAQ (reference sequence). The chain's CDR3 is CASSQGTVGGEKLFF. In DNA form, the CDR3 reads TGTGCCAGCAGCCAGGGGACAGTCGGGGGTGAAAAACTGTTTTTT.

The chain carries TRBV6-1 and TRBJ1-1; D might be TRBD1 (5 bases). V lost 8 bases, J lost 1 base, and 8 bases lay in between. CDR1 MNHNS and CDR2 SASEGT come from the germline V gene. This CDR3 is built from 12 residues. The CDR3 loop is CASHGQNTEAFF. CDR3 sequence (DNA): TGTGCCAGCCACGGACAGAACACTGAAGCTTTCTTT.

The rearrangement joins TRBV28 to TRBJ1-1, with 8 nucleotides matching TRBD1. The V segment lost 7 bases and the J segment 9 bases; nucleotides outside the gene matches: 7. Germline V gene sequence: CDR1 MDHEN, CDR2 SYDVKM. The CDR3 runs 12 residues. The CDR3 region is CASTPTGVKAFF. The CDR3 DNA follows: TGTGCCAGCACCCCGACAGGGGTGAAAGCTTTCTTT.

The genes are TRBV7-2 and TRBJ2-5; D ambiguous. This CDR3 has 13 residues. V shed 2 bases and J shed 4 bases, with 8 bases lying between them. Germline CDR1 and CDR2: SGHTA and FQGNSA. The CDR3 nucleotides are TGTGCCAGCAGCTTAATTAGATTAGAGACCCAGTACTTC. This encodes CASSLIRLETQYF.

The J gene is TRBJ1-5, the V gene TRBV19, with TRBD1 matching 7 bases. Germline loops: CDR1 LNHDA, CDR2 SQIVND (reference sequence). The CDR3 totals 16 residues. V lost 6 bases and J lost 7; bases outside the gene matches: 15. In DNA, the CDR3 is TGTGCCAGTAGCCCTGGACCAGGACAGGTAAGGCAGCCCCAGCATTTT. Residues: CASSPGPGQVRQPQHF.

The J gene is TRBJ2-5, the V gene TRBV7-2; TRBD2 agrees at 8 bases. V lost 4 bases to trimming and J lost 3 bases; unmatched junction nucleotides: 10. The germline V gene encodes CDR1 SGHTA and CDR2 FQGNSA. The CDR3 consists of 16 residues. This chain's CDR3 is CASSWWGSGMKETQYF. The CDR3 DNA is TGTGCCAGCAGCTGGTGGGGTAGCGGGATGAAAGAGACCCAGTACTTC.

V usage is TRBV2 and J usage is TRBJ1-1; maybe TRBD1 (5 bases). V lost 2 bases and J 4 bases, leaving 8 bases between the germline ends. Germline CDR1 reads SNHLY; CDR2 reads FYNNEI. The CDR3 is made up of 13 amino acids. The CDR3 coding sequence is TGTGCCAGCAGTGAACAGGGCAGCACTGAAGCTTTCTTT. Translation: CASSEQGSTEAFF.

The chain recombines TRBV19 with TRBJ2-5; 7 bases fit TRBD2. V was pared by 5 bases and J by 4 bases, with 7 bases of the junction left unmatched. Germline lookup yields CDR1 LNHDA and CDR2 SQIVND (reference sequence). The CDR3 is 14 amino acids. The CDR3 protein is CASSLSGGRETQYF. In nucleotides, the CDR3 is TGTGCCAGTAGTTTGTCCGGCGGGAGAGAGACCCAGTACTTC.

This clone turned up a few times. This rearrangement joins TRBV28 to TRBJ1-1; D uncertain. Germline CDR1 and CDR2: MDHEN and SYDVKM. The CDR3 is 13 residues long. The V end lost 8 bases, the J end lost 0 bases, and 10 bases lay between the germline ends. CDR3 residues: CASGDKMNTEAFF. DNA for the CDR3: TGTGCCAGCGGGGATAAGATGAACACTGAAGCTTTCTTT.

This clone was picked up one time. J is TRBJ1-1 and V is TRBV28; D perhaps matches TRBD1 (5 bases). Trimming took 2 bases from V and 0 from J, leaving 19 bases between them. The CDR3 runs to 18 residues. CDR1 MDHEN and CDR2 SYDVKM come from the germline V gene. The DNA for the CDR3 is TGTGCCAGCAGTTTAGTGAGGTTTAATGACAGCATGAACACTGAAGCTTTCTTT. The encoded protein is CASSLVRFNDSMNTEAFF.

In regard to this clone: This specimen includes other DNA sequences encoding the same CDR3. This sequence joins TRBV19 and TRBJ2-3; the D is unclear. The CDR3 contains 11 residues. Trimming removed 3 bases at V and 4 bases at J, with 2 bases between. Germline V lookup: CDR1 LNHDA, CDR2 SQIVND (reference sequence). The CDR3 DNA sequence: TGTGCCAGTAGTATCGCAGATACGCAGTATTTT. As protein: CASSIADTQYF.

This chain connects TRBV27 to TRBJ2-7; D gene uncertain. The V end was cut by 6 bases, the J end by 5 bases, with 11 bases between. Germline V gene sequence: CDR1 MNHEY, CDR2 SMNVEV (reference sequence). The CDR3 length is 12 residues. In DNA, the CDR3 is TGTGCCAGCAGGGTTCGGACCGACGAGCAGTACTTC. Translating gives CASRVRTDEQYF.

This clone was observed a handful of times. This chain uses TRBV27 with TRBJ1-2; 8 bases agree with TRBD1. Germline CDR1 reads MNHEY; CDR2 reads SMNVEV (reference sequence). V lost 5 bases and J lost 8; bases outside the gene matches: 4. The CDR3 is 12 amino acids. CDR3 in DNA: TGTGCCAGCAGTACGACAGGGGTCGGCTACACCTTC. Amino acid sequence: CASSTTGVGYTF.

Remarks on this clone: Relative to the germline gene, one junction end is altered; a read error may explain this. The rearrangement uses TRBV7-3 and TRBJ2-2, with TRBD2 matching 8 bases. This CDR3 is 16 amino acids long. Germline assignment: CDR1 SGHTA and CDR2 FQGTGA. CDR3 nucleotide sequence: TGTGCCAGCAGCTTACATAGCGGGATGAACGCCGGGGAGCTGTTTTTT. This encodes CASSLHSGMNAGELFF.

The CDR3 sequence: CASRKGLNQETQYF. The CDR3 nucleotides read TGTGCCAGCAGAAAGGGGCTGAACCAAGAGACCCAGTACTTC. This chain uses TRBV6-5 with TRBJ2-5; D may be TRBD1 (5 bases). The CDR3 spans 14 residues. Germline assignment: CDR1 MNHEY and CDR2 SVGAGI. V was cut by 6 bases and J by 0 bases, with 11 bases left in between.

The CDR3 loop is CASSSTSGPTDTQYF. CDR3 nucleotides: TGTGCCAGCAGCTCGACTAGCGGCCCCACAGATACGCAGTATTTT. This chain connects TRBV7-9 to TRBJ2-3; 9 nucleotides line up with TRBD2. The germline V gene has CDR1 SEHNR and CDR2 FQNEAQ (reference sequence). The V gene end was trimmed by 4 bases and the J gene end by 2 bases; junction bases not matched to a gene: 4. This CDR3 has 15 residues.

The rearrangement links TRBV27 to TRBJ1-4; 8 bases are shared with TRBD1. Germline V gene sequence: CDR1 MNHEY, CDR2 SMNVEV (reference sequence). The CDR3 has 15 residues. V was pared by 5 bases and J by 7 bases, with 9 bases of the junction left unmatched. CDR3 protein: CASSVRDRTSEKLFF. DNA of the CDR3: TGTGCCAGCAGTGTCCGGGACAGGACGAGTGAAAAACTGTTTTTT.

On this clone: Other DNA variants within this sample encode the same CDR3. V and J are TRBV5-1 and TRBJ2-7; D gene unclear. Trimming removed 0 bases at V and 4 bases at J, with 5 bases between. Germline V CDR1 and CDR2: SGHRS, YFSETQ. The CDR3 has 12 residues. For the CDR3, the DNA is TGCGCCAGCAGCTTGGTTGGGTACGAGCAGTACTTC. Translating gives CASSLVGYEQYF.

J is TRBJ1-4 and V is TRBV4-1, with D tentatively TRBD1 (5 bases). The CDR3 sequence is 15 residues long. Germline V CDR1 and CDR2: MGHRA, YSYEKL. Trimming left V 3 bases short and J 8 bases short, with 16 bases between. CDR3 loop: CASSQDGAGSEKLFF. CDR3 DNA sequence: TGCGCCAGCAGCCAGGATGGGGCAGGGTCGGAAAAACTGTTTTTT.

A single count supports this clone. DNA for the CDR3: TGTGCCAGCAGCATTGGGACAGGGGGAGGCTACAATGAGCAGTTCTTC. Protein product: CASSIGTGGGYNEQFF. The chain employs TRBV11-2 and TRBJ2-1, with 11 nucleotides matching TRBD1. The V and J ends lost 5 bases and 3 bases, in that order; junction bases with no gene match: 6. Germline V gene data show CDR1 as SGHAT and CDR2 as FQNNGV. CDR3 length equals 16 residues.

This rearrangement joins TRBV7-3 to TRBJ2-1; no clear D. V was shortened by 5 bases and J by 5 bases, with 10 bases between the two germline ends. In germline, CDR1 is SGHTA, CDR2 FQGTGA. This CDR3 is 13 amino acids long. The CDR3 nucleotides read TGTGCCAGCAGCCGTAGAAGAGACAATGAGCAGTTCTTC. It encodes CASSRRRDNEQFF. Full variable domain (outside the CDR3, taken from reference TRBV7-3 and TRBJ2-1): GAGVSQTPSNKVTEKGKYVELRCDPISGHTALYWYRQSLGQGPEFLIYFQGTGAADDSGLPNDRFFAVRPEGSVSTLKIQRTERGDSAVYLCASSRRRDNEQFFGPGTRLTVL.

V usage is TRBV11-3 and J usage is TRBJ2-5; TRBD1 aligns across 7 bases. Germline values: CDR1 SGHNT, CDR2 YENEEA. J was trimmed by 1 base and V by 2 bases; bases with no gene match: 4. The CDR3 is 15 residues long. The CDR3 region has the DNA TGTGCCAGCAGCTTAACAGGGGTCGGCCAAGAGACCCAGTACTTC. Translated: CASSLTGVGQETQYF.